A single sample is the source of the 23 T cell receptor beta chains below, sequenced in a study of CD8 T cells in Susac syndrome. With random hexamers, roughly 0.45 to 1 ug RNA was reverse transcribed. TCRdb used MiXCR to reprocess the immunoSEQ multiplex PCR reads, holding one entry per CDR3 protein. The table shows about 150,000 distinct CDR3 sequences, with roughly 96% occurring only once. The sample consisted of CD4+ T cells from PBMCs. All receptors come from a human donor with Susac syndrome.

The chain joins TRBV7-2 to TRBJ2-7; D not certain. The ends were cut back, 0 bases at V and 2 bases at J, with 8 bases in the middle. From germline, CDR1 is SGHTA and CDR2 FQGNSA. The CDR3 loop spans 14 amino acids. The CDR3 sequence is CASSLAGSAYEQYF. The DNA for the CDR3 is TGTGCCAGCAGCTTAGCAGGATCAGCCTACGAGCAGTACTTC.

The chain recombines TRBV7-2 with TRBJ2-5; 12 bases are shared with TRBD1. Germline CDR1 reads SGHTA; CDR2 reads FQGNSA. The CDR3 sequence is 15 residues long. The V gene end was trimmed by 2 bases and the J gene end by 6 bases; junction bases not matched to a gene: 4. CDR3 sequence reads: CASSLFGTGGQTQYF. CDR3 bases: TGTGCCAGCAGCTTATTCGGGACAGGGGGCCAGACCCAGTACTTC.

The rearrangement joins TRBV29-1 to TRBJ1-1; 11 bases line up with TRBD1. The trim removed 2 bases at V and 7 bases at J, leaving 3 bases unmatched. Germline-derived CDR1 and CDR2 are SQVTM and ANQGSEA. CDR3 length: 13 amino acids. The CDR3 loop is CSVEPGTGGEAFF. DNA of the CDR3: TGCAGCGTTGAACCAGGGACAGGGGGTGAAGCTTTCTTT.

CDR3 DNA sequence: TGCGCCAGCAGCCAACACCAGGATCAGCCCCAGCATTTT. Its translation is CASSQHQDQPQHF. The chain is built from TRBV4-1 and TRBJ1-5; D uncertain. Germline CDR1 reads MGHRA; CDR2 reads YSYEKL. CDR3 length equals 13 residues. V lost 2 bases and J 5 bases, leaving 7 bases between the germline ends.

J is TRBJ1-2 and V is TRBV29-1, with D hard to call. CDR1 is SQVTM, CDR2 ANQGSEA, per germline. The CDR3 loop spans 13 amino acids. Trimming left V 7 bases short and J 3 bases short, with 15 bases between. The CDR3 DNA reads TGCAGCGGACAACCCGGCCCCGACTATGGCTACACCTTC. Translated: CSGQPGPDYGYTF.

This chain connects TRBV9 to TRBJ2-3; D call uncertain. Per germline, CDR1 SGDLS and CDR2 YYNGEE. The V end lost 6 bases, the J end lost 2 bases, and 7 bases lay between the germline ends. The CDR3 totals 12 residues. DNA of the CDR3: TGTGCCAGCACCGGTAACACAGATACGCAGTATTTT. Translating gives CASTGNTDTQYF.

The gene calls are TRBV20-1 and TRBJ1-5; no clear D gene. This CDR3 spans 17 amino acids. The germline gives CDR1 DFQATT, CDR2 SNEGSKA (reference sequence). V gave up 3 bases and J gave up 7 bases, with 25 bases separating them. CDR3 loop: CSASLNWAGRSDQPQHF. The CDR3 DNA is TGCAGTGCTAGTTTGAATTGGGCGGGCCGCTCGGACCAGCCCCAGCATTTT.

The V call is TRBV20-1, the J call TRBJ2-3; 9 bases fit TRBD1. J gave up 0 bases and V 8 bases, and 12 bases lay outside the gene matches. The CDR3 has 16 residues. CDR1 and CDR2 from the germline V gene are DFQATT and SNEGSKA (reference sequence). This CDR3 reads CSPRSPTGGSTDTQYF. CDR3 in DNA: TGCAGTCCCAGATCCCCGACAGGGGGGAGCACAGATACGCAGTATTTT.

The CDR3 DNA is TGTGCCAGCAGCTTGGATGCAGTTAACAACTATGGCTACACCTTC. This gives the protein CASSLDAVNNYGYTF. This chain connects TRBV5-6 to TRBJ1-2; D not resolved. Germline V lookup: CDR1 SGHDT, CDR2 YYEEEE. The CDR3 runs 15 residues. Trimming stripped 0 bases from V and 2 bases from J, with 11 bases between. The full variable domain, with the rest looked up from reference TRBV5-6 and TRBJ1-2, is DAGVTQSPTHLIKTRGQQVTLRCSPKSGHDTVSWYQQALGQGPQFIFQYYEEEERQRGNFPDRFSGHQFPNYSSELNVNALLLGDSALYLCASSLDAVNNYGYTFGSGTRLTVV.

This clonotype was seen only a few times. V usage is TRBV20-1 and J usage is TRBJ2-7; D might be TRBD1 (7 bases). From germline, CDR1 is DFQATT and CDR2 SNEGSKA (reference sequence). The CDR3 loop spans 13 amino acids. Trimming pared 5 bases from V and 13 bases from J, leaving 24 bases between. The CDR3 DNA sequence: TGCAGTGCTCTTGGCGAGGGGGCTGGGAGGTATTACTTC. Its translation: CSALGEGAGRYYF.

The rearrangement joins TRBV20-1 to TRBJ2-5; TRBD2 matches at 7 bases. J gave up 5 bases and V 5 bases, and 5 bases lay outside the gene matches. The length of the CDR3 is 12 residues. Germline lookup yields CDR1 DFQATT and CDR2 SNEGSKA (reference sequence). The CDR3 sequence: CSAPTSSETQYF. Here the CDR3 DNA reads TGCAGTGCTCCGACTAGCTCGGAGACCCAGTACTTC.

The V call is TRBV7-2, the J call TRBJ2-3; TRBD2 matches at 10 bases. The V segment lost 5 bases and the J segment 2 bases; nucleotides outside the gene matches: 7. Per the germline V gene, CDR1 is SGHTA and CDR2 is FQGNSA. This CDR3 spans 16 amino acids. The CDR3 bases are TGTGCCAGCAGCCAAGTACTAGCGGGGACCACAGATACGCAGTATTTT. It codes for CASSQVLAGTTDTQYF.

Concerning this clonotype: Its ends do not fully match the called genes, so a read error is possible. The chain carries TRBV5-6 and TRBJ2-1, with D perhaps matching TRBD2 (5 bases). The V gene's germline CDR1 is SGHDT and CDR2 YYEEEE. This CDR3 has 11 amino acids. CDR3 sequence reads: CASSLEEEQFF. CDR3 in DNA: TGTGCCAGCAGTTTGGAGGAAGAGCAGTTCTTC.

V gene TRBV29-1 combines with J gene TRBJ2-1, with D hard to call. Deletions cut 0 bases from V and 15 bases from J, with 9 bases between. Germline loops: CDR1 SQVTM, CDR2 ANQGSEA. The CDR3 loop spans 10 amino acids. CDR3 sequence reads: CSVEDLTPFF. CDR3 DNA sequence: TGCAGCGTTGAAGATCTTACACCGTTCTTC.

V gene TRBV3-1 combines with J gene TRBJ2-5; D call uncertain. V was clipped by 3 bases and J by 5 bases, with 10 bases between them. Germline loops: CDR1 LGHDT, CDR2 YNNKEL (reference sequence). The CDR3 sequence is 13 residues long. The CDR3 region is CASSQGFGETQYF. Here the CDR3 DNA reads TGTGCCAGCAGCCAGGGTTTCGGGGAGACCCAGTACTTC.

The V and J genes are TRBV3-1 and TRBJ1-6; weak D call: TRBD1 (5 bases). Trimming took off 0 bases at V and 7 bases at J, with 13 bases between the two ends. Germline V gene lookup returns CDR1 LGHDT and CDR2 YNNKEL (reference sequence). This CDR3 has 16 amino acids. CDR3 DNA: TGTGCCAGCAGCCAAGAAAGGCCAGGGTCGAATTCACCCCTCCACTTT. Its protein product is CASSQERPGSNSPLHF.

The V and J genes are TRBV14 and TRBJ2-4; the match to TRBD2 covers 14 bases. The germline V gene has CDR1 SGHDN and CDR2 FVKESK. There are 15 residues in the CDR3. V lost 3 bases to trimming and J lost 6 bases; unmatched junction nucleotides: 1. The CDR3 DNA is TGTGCCAGCAGCCAGGGGACTAGCGGGGGAAACATTCAGTACTTC. Translation gives CASSQGTSGGNIQYF. The entire variable domain, with the rest obtained from reference TRBV14 and TRBJ2-4, is as follows: EAGVTQFPSHSVIEKGQTVTLRCDPISGHDNLYWYRRVMGKEIKFLLHFVKESKQDESGMPNNRFLAERTGGTYSTLKVQPAELEDSGVYFCASSQGTSGGNIQYFGAGTRLSVL.

The chain is built from TRBV29-1 and TRBJ1-1; D is possibly TRBD1 (5 bases). V lost 7 bases to trimming and J lost 3 bases, with 12 bases between them. CDR1 is SQVTM, CDR2 ANQGSEA, per germline. The CDR3 spans 12 residues. DNA of the CDR3: TGCAGCGCCGGGACCGCGGACACTGAAGCTTTCTTT. Protein sequence: CSAGTADTEAFF.

J is TRBJ1-4 and V is TRBV2; maybe TRBD1 (5 bases). This CDR3 is built from 11 residues. Germline assignment: CDR1 SNHLY and CDR2 FYNNEI. V lost 6 bases and J lost 10, with 9 bases in between. The CDR3 nucleotides read TGTGCCAGCAGGGGGGACCGAAAACTGTTTTTT. It codes for CASRGDRKLFF.

The chain has TRBV7-3 and TRBJ2-3, with D unresolved. The CDR3 covers 13 residues. Germline V gene sequence: CDR1 SGHTA, CDR2 FQGTGA. The V gene lost 5 bases and the J gene lost 0 bases, with 6 bases spanning the gap. The CDR3 DNA sequence: TGTGCCAGCAGCCACCCTAGCACAGATACGCAGTATTTT. Translated, it gives CASSHPSTDTQYF.

The V call is TRBV2, the J call TRBJ2-5; unclear D gene. Germline loops: CDR1 SNHLY, CDR2 FYNNEI. The V gene lost 4 bases and the J gene lost 5 bases, with 8 bases spanning the gap. The length of the CDR3 is 12 residues. CDR3 loop: CASSVVVETQYF. Here the CDR3 DNA reads TGTGCCAGCAGTGTAGTAGTGGAGACCCAGTACTTC.

DNA for the CDR3: TGCGCCAGCAGCTTGGACCCTGAAGCCAAAAACATTCAGTACTTC. Its protein product is CASSLDPEAKNIQYF. The chain recombines TRBV5-1 with TRBJ2-4; no clear D gene. Germline CDR1 SGHRS, CDR2 YFSETQ. V was clipped by 0 bases and J by 0 bases, with 7 bases between them. The CDR3 is 15 amino acids.

The chain employs TRBV6-5 and TRBJ1-6; 9 bases agree with TRBD1. The CDR3 is 16 residues long. Per germline, CDR1 MNHEY and CDR2 SVGAGI. J was trimmed by 10 bases and V by 2 bases; bases with no gene match: 9. The CDR3 DNA reads TGTGCCAGCAGTTACACACCGGGACAGGGCGAATCACCCCTCCACTTT. As protein: CASSYTPGQGESPLHF.